These T cell receptor beta chains were read from a single sample in a study of blood T cell repertoires in COVID-19. The table came from immunoSEQ multiplex PCR; TCRdb's copy has only in-frame clones and leaves some out. The table includes about 300,000 clones, roughly 90% detected once. Sequenced sample: PBMCs or T cells enriched from blood (not recorded which). These receptor sequences come from a woman in her late teens or twenties with acute COVID-19. Each CDR3 is given with its conserved first and last residue. A D gene is named only where the DNA matches it firmly. Clone sizes are given selectively: once, few, many, or a class where the clone is expanded.

>.|.|TRBJ2-2|TRBV9
TGTGCCAGCAGCCAACGGATGGGAGAAGGGTACACCGGGGAGCTGTTTTTT
CASSQRMGEGYTGELFF
>.|.|TRBJ1-1|TRBV9
TGTGCCAGCAGCGTAGCGGGGAGCACTGAAGCTTTCTTT
CASSVAGSTEAFF
>.|.|TRBJ1-2|TRBV24-1
TGTGCCACCGAGGCCGGGGGTCGCTACACCTTC
CATEAGGRYTF
>.|.|TRBJ1-2|TRBV5-1
TGCGCCAGCAGCCCTAGCAGCTATGGCTACACCTTC
CASSPSSYGYTF
>.|.|TRBJ2-4|TRBV6-2/TRBV6-3
TGTGCCAGCAGTTACTCGAGCGGCAGTGGGTCCCCTCAGTACTTC
CASSYSSGSGSPQYF
>.|.|TRBJ1-1|TRBV9
TGTGCCAGCAGCCCCAGAGCGGTTGACACTGAAGCTTTCTTT
CASSPRAVDTEAFF
>TRBD1|.|TRBJ2-1|TRBV18
TGTGCCAGCTCACCTTGGGACAGGGGCTCCTACAATGAGCAGTTCTTC
CASSPWDRGSYNEQFF
>TRBD1|.|TRBJ1-2|TRBV9
TGTGCCAGCAGCGTAGTCCCAGGGGGCGAGGATGGCTACACCTTC
CASSVVPGGEDGYTF
>.|.|TRBJ2-1|TRBV27
TGTGCCAGCAGTTTAGAATGGACTTCATCGGTCCGGCAGTTCTTC
CASSLEWTSSVRQFF
>TRBD1|.|TRBJ1-1|TRBV5-1
TGCGCCAGCAGCTTGGGTAATACAGGGGGAGGCACTGAAGCTTTCTTT
CASSLGNTGGGTEAFF
>TRBD2|.|TRBJ2-1|TRBV4-2
TGTGCCAGCAGCCCACAAAATTGGACTAGCGGGAAGAGCTCCTACAATGAGCAGTTCTTC
CASSPQNWTSGKSSYNEQFF
>.|.|TRBJ2-1|TRBV30
TGTGCCTGGAGTAAGAGGACCGGGGAGTTCTTC
CAWSKRTGEFF
>.|.|TRBJ1-2|TRBV5-1
TGCGCCAGCAGCTTGGGCCGAGCAGGGGATGGCTACACCTTC
CASSLGRAGDGYTF
>TRBD1|.|TRBJ1-1|TRBV5-4
TGTGCCAGCACCCAATGGGACAGGAAGTACACTGAAGCTTTCTTT
CASTQWDRKYTEAFF
>.|.|TRBJ2-6|TRBV24-1
TGTGCCACCAGCTACTCTGGGGCCAACGTCCTGACTTTC
CATSYSGANVLTF
>.|.|TRBJ1-4|TRBV30
TGTGCCTGGAGTGTAGCAGGGCAACGGAATGAAAAACTGTTTTTT
CAWSVAGQRNEKLFF
>.|.|TRBJ1-2|TRBV18
TGTGCCAGCTCACCACCCAACAGGGAGAACGATGGCTACACCTTC
CASSPPNRENDGYTF
>.|.|TRBJ2-5|TRBV14
TGTGCCAGCAGCCACGGCCAGTCTAGCCTTGGGGAGACCCAGTACTTC
CASSHGQSSLGETQYF
>TRBD1|.|TRBJ1-6|TRBV28
TGTGCCAGTCACAGGGGAAACTATAATTCACCCCTCCACTTT
CASHRGNYNSPLHF
>.|.|TRBJ2-1|TRBV11-3
TGTGCCAGCCGAGGATGGGCACCCGCGGGAGAGCAGTTCTTC
CASRGWAPAGEQFF
>TRBD1|.|TRBJ2-3|TRBV28
TGTGCCAGCACCGGGACAGGGGACCCCACAGATACGCAGTATTTT
CASTGTGDPTDTQYF
>TRBD1|.|TRBJ1-2|TRBV12-5
TGTGCTAGTGGTTTAAACAGGGGGTTCCGGGGCTACACCTTC
CASGLNRGFRGYTF
>TRBD1|.|TRBJ1-5|TRBV2
TGTGCCAGCAGTCGCACCGGGACAGGGGATCAGCCCCAGCATTTT
CASSRTGTGDQPQHF
>TRBD2|.|TRBJ2-1|TRBV28
TGTGCCAGCAGTTTATGGATTTACCGACTAGCGCGCAATGAGCAGTTCTTC
CASSLWIYRLARNEQFF
>.|.|TRBJ2-3|TRBV28
TGTGCCAGCAGTTCCTCAGGGGAAGGCGCAGATACGCAGTATTTT
CASSSSGEGADTQYF
>.|.|TRBJ2-7|TRBV12-5
TGTGCTAGTGGTTTGATCACGGATCAGGTCTTCTACGAGCAGTACTTC
CASGLITDQVFYEQYF
>.|.|TRBJ1-3|TRBV30
TGTGCCTCCAACGCGGGCAACTCTGGAAACACCATATATTTT
CASNAGNSGNTIYF
>TRBD1|.|TRBJ1-4|TRBV28
TGTGCCAGCAGACAGGGGGCGTATGAAAAACTGTTTTTT
CASRQGAYEKLFF
>TRBD1|.|TRBJ1-6|TRBV19
TGTGCCACAGGGGGGACAGCCAATTCACCCCTCCACTTT
CATGGTANSPLHF
>.|.|TRBJ1-1|TRBV15
TGTGCCACCAGCCCCAGAGCAGGGGCCTTGAACACTGAAGCTTTCTTT
CATSPRAGALNTEAFF
>.|.|TRBJ1-2|TRBV29-1
TGCAGCGTTGATCAACGAACAGCCGAGACCCAATCTTACTATGGCTACACCTTC
CSVDQRTAETQSYYGYTF
>TRBD1|once|TRBJ2-7|TRBV2
TGTGCCAGCAACATAGGTCGGGACAGGGCCTACGAGCAGTACTTC
CASNIGRDRAYEQYF
>TRBD1|.|TRBJ1-2|TRBV14
TGTGCCAGCAGCCTTCCGCGACAGGGCGACAATGGCTACACCTTC
CASSLPRQGDNGYTF
>TRBD1|.|TRBJ1-5|TRBV2
TGTGCCAGCACCGGACAGGGGCTTGGCAATCAGCCCCAGCATTTT
CASTGQGLGNQPQHF
>TRBD1|.|TRBJ1-6|TRBV6-5
TGTGCCAGCAGGGGACAGGGGGAGTCACCCCTCCACTTT
CASRGQGESPLHF
>.|few|TRBJ1-3|TRBV9
TGTGCCAGCAGCTCGAGGGGGTCACCTGGAAACACCATATATTTT
CASSSRGSPGNTIYF
>TRBD2|.|TRBJ2-1|TRBV19
TGTGCCAGTAGACCTAGCGGGAGGTCGGGCTCCTACAATGAGCAGTTCTTC
CASRPSGRSGSYNEQFF
>.|.|TRBJ1-2|TRBV5-5
TGTGCCAGCAGCCCCCCTGGGGCGCTAGGCCATGGCTACACCTTC
CASSPPGALGHGYTF
>.|.|TRBJ2-7|TRBV19
TGTGCCAGTAGTATAGATCATGGCAGGGGAGCCTACGAGCAGTACTTC
CASSIDHGRGAYEQYF
>TRBD1|.|TRBJ1-2|TRBV9
TGTGCCAGCAGCGCAGCGAGCGTCAGGGGGGCCTATGGCTACACCTTC
CASSAASVRGAYGYTF
>TRBD1|.|TRBJ1-6|TRBV28
TGTGCCAGCGGTCAGGGGGCTAATTCACCCCTCCACTTT
CASGQGANSPLHF
>.|.|TRBJ1-1|TRBV28
TGTGCCAGCAGCCCCCCGTTCTCCCAGGACACTGAAGCTTTCTTT
CASSPPFSQDTEAFF
>TRBD1|once|TRBJ1-1|TRBV6-5
TGTGCCAGCAGTCATCAACAGGGGGCAGACACTGAAGCTTTCTTT
CASSHQQGADTEAFF
>TRBD1|.|TRBJ1-2|TRBV27
TGTGCCAGCAGTAGAGGGGGCGTTGATGGCTACACCTTC
CASSRGGVDGYTF
>TRBD1|.|TRBJ1-2|TRBV28
TGTGCCAGCAGTTTGACAGGGGGCTTGCGTGGCTACACCTTC
CASSLTGGLRGYTF
>TRBD2|.|TRBJ2-1|TRBV27
TGTGCCAGCAGTTCGATACTAGCGGGAGGTCGGAATGAGCAGTTCTTC
CASSSILAGGRNEQFF
>TRBD1|.|TRBJ2-1|TRBV27
TGTGCCAGCAGTTTCGGGCAGGGGGCTGGTGAGCAGTTCTTC
CASSFGQGAGEQFF
>TRBD2|.|TRBJ2-1|TRBV4-2
TGTGCCAGCAGCCAAGAGGCTAGACTAGCGGGGGTCAATGAGCAGTTCTTC
CASSQEARLAGVNEQFF
>TRBD1|.|TRBJ1-2|TRBV27
TGTGCCAGCAGTCCGCAGGGGGCAGGCTATGGCTACACCTTC
CASSPQGAGYGYTF
>TRBD1|.|TRBJ1-4|TRBV4-1
TGCGCCAGCAGCCAAGATTACGGGTTTGGGGCAGGGGGCGGGGAACTGTTTTTT
CASSQDYGFGAGGGELFF
>.|.|TRBJ2-3|TRBV3-1/TRBV3-2
TGTGCCAGCAGCCAAGAAGCGGACCTCACAGATACGCAGTATTTT
CASSQEADLTDTQYF
>TRBD2|.|TRBJ2-1|TRBV7-6
TGTGCCAGCAGCCCCGCGGGAGTCGGCTACAATGAGCAGTTCTTC
CASSPAGVGYNEQFF
>TRBD2|.|TRBJ2-1|TRBV27
TGTGCCAGCAGTCTGATGGCGGGAGCGGAGAATGAGCAGTTCTTC
CASSLMAGAENEQFF
>TRBD1|.|TRBJ2-6|TRBV7-6
TGTGCCAGCAGCTTAGGACAGGGATCGCTCTCTGGGGCCAACGTCCTGACTTTC
CASSLGQGSLSGANVLTF
>TRBD1|.|TRBJ2-2|TRBV7-9
TGTGCCAGCAGCTTAGCAGGGACAGGTGGATATTCCGGGGAGCTGTTTTTT
CASSLAGTGGYSGELFF